This entry features one T cell receptor (beta chain) sequence. The data stem from a study of OX40 agonist ivuxolimab in advanced cancers. The data were produced by immunoSEQ multiplex PCR, yet TCRdb's version contains in-frame clones alone and is incomplete. The data show approximately 90,000 clones, more than 80% seen once. The CDR3 contains 14 residues. Trimming left V 5 bases short and J 4 bases short, with 14 bases between. CDR1 is WSHSY and CDR2 is SAAADI in the germline V gene. The TCR originated in an adult with an advanced solid tumor such as melanoma, head and neck, liver or kidney cancer. The gene calls are TRBV10-2 and TRBJ1-2; maybe TRBD1 (6 bases). The sequenced sample was CD4+ or CD8+ T cells sorted from blood, obtained in a trial of the OX40 agonist ivuxolimab. CDR3 sequence (DNA): TGCGCCAGCAGTCTCTCCCTGACAGGCTATGGCTACACCTTC. Protein product: CASSLSLTGYGYTF.